This TCR beta chain is drawn from a study of cytomegalovirus exposure and HLA in healthy donors. General study points: In presence/absence analyses, roughly uniform sequencing depth across donors was assumed. Differences between HLA loci emerged in a later analysis of TCR association rates, with DRB1 most and HLA-C fewest. Reports showed the classifier diagnosing cytomegalovirus status with high specificity and sensitivity.

The PCR ran on 60 Vbeta and 13 Jbeta primers. The data were produced by immunoSEQ multiplex PCR, yet TCRdb's version contains in-frame clones alone and is incomplete. Here the sample spans about 94,000 clones, about 80% being singletons. A remark on this clone: Its specificity is not known.

CDR1 is SEHNR and CDR2 is FQNEAQ in the germline V gene (reference sequence). Losses at the gene ends were 5 bases for V and 9 bases for J; bases not matched to a gene: 12. The CDR3 contains 16 residues. This clonotype originated in a man aged 40-50 years in good health and CMV-seropositive. Sequencing was carried out using PBMCs. J is TRBJ1-6 and V is TRBV7-9; 8 bases line up with TRBD1. The CDR3 here is CASSRPPGGGSSPLHF. The CDR3 DNA reads as TGTGCCAGCAGCCGACCTCCAGGGGGCGGGAGTTCACCCCTCCACTTT.